This T cell receptor (beta chain) was sequenced during a study of blood T cell repertoires in COVID-19. Generated by immunoSEQ multiplex PCR, the TCRdb table keeps only in-frame clones and is missing some. This sample yields about 140,000 clones, of which roughly 80% are seen a single time; around 8% belongs to the top ten. V lost 10 bases to trimming and J lost 8 bases, with 20 bases between them. The CDR3 covers 14 residues. CDR1 and CDR2 (germline): MNHEY, SVGAGI. Sequencing was carried out using peripheral blood. This sequence joins TRBV6-5 and TRBJ1-4; unclear D gene. This sequence was found in a human donor in a cohort sampled during active COVID-19. The CDR3 spells CATNPRGNSEKLFF. In DNA, the CDR3 is TGTGCCACGAACCCCCGAGGTAATTCGGAAAAACTGTTTTTT.